A selection of T cell receptor beta chains follows, all from one sample in a study of OX40 agonist ivuxolimab in advanced cancers. Here immunoSEQ multiplex PCR was the method, and the copy in TCRdb shows in-frame clones only, minus some. Of fewer than 100,000 clones detected, about four fifths appear once; the ten largest clones hold around 1.6%. Source: CD4+ or CD8+ T cells sorted from blood, taken in a trial of the OX40 agonist ivuxolimab. The receptors come from an adult with an advanced solid tumor such as melanoma, head and neck, liver or kidney cancer. CDR3s include the opening cysteine and the closing phenylalanine or tryptophan. A D gene is named only where the DNA matches it firmly. Rows give clone size only sometimes, using once, few, many, or a class for an expanded clone.

-	TRBV5-6	-	TRBJ1-2	TGTGCCAGCAGCTTTCGGGGGGCCTATGGCTACACCTTC	CASSFRGAYGYTF
-	TRBV28	TRBD2	TRBJ2-1	TGTGCCAGCTACGCGGGGGGCCGAAGCTCCTACAATGAGCAGTTCTTC	CASYAGGRSSYNEQFF
once	TRBV11-2	-	TRBJ2-3	TGTGCCAGCAGCTTAGAACGGGGGACAGATACGCAGTATTTT	CASSLERGTDTQYF
-	TRBV28	TRBD1	TRBJ2-7	TGTGCCAGCAGGGACAGGGGGGGGCCCTACGAGCAGTACTTC	CASRDRGGPYEQYF
-	TRBV19	-	TRBJ1-1	TGTGCCAGTAGTTTCGGGACTTCGAACACTGAAGCTTTCTTT	CASSFGTSNTEAFF
-	TRBV6-1	TRBD1	TRBJ1-1	TGTGCCAGCAACACAGGGGTTCACACTGAAGCTTTCTTT	CASNTGVHTEAFF
-	TRBV4-2	-	TRBJ2-1	TGTGCCAGCAGCCAAGATTCCGGGACTTACTCCTACAATGAGCAGTTCTTC	CASSQDSGTYSYNEQFF
-	TRBV9	-	TRBJ2-1	TGTGCCAGCAGCGCCCCCCCCGGCCCCCACAATGAGCAGTTCTTC	CASSAPPGPHNEQFF
few	TRBV19	-	TRBJ2-7	TGTGCCAGTAGTCCTACCATCGGCTACGAGCAGTACTTC	CASSPTIGYEQYF
-	TRBV7-3	-	TRBJ2-1	TGTGCCAGCAGCTTACAGGGTTACAATGAGCAGTTCTTC	CASSLQGYNEQFF
-	TRBV5-1	TRBD1	TRBJ1-1	TGCGCCAGCAGCCCCATACAGGGGGCGAACACTGAAGCTTTCTTT	CASSPIQGANTEAFF
-	TRBV18	-	TRBJ1-5	TGTGCCAGCTCACCCCAGAAAGGGGGCAATCAGCCCCAGCATTTT	CASSPQKGGNQPQHF
-	TRBV4-2	-	TRBJ2-5	TGTGCCAGCAGCTTGAACAGCGGGCGGTACCAAGAGACCCAGTACTTC	CASSLNSGRYQETQYF
-	TRBV18	TRBD1	TRBJ2-5	TGTGCCAGCTCACAAGGACAGGGCGGAGAGACCCAGTACTTC	CASSQGQGGETQYF
-	TRBV27	-	TRBJ2-7	TGTGCCAGCAGTTCCATTCAGGCGAGCTCCTACGAGCAGTACTTC	CASSSIQASSYEQYF
-	TRBV30	-	TRBJ1-1	TGTGCCTGGAGTGTTCCGGGACACCTAAACACTGAAGCTTTCTTT	CAWSVPGHLNTEAFF
-	TRBV30	TRBD1	TRBJ1-3	TGTGCCTGGAGTGCCACAGGGGGCGGAAGAAACACCATATATTTT	CAWSATGGGRNTIYF
-	TRBV5-7	TRBD1	TRBJ1-2	TGTGCCAGCAGCTCGGGCAGGGGGGGCAACTATGGCTACACCTTC	CASSSGRGGNYGYTF
-	TRBV7-6	-	TRBJ1-1	TGTGCCAGCAGCCCTTTGGCCGTTGCGAACACTGAAGCTTTCTTT	CASSPLAVANTEAFF
-	TRBV29-1	TRBD1	TRBJ2-5	TGCAGCGTTCGGACAGGGTTGGAGACCCAGTACTTC	CSVRTGLETQYF
-	TRBV27	-	TRBJ1-2	TGTGCCAGGGGTCCCGGACAGAAACATTATGGCTACACCTTC	CARGPGQKHYGYTF
few	TRBV27	TRBD2	TRBJ2-3	TGTGCCAGCAGTTTCCTAGCGGGAGGTGCAGATACGCAGTATTTT	CASSFLAGGADTQYF
few	TRBV7-2	TRBD2	TRBJ2-3	TGTGCCAGCAGCCTCCAAAGCGGGGATGGTACAGATACGCAGTATTTT	CASSLQSGDGTDTQYF
-	TRBV18	-	TRBJ1-4	TGTGCCAGCTCCCCGACGAGGGCAGGAGTCCCAACTAATGAAAAACTGTTTTTT	CASSPTRAGVPTNEKLFF
-	TRBV30	TRBD1	TRBJ1-1	TGTGCCTGGAGGGGACAGGGTTACACTGAAGCTTTCTTT	CAWRGQGYTEAFF
-	TRBV18	-	TRBJ1-5	TGTGCCAGCTCACCGGACAGCCTCAATCAGCCCCAGCATTTT	CASSPDSLNQPQHF
-	TRBV7-3	-	TRBJ2-2	TGTGCCAGCAGCTTAACATTGAGGACTGGGAACACCGGGGAGCTGTTTTTT	CASSLTLRTGNTGELFF
-	TRBV11-2	-	TRBJ2-7	TGTGCCAGCAGCTTAGAGTACGAGCAGTACTTC	CASSLEYEQYF
-	TRBV6-1	-	TRBJ2-1	TGTGCCAGCAGTGAAAAACTAGTCGGTGAGCAGTTCTTC	CASSEKLVGEQFF
-	TRBV19	-	TRBJ1-1	TGTGCCAGTAGTATGGGACCGAAGGTGGGATTGGGCACTGAAGCTTTCTTT	CASSMGPKVGLGTEAFF
-	TRBV14	-	TRBJ2-5	TGTGCCAGCAGCCGCCGCGCTATGGTGACCCAGTACTTC	CASSRRAMVTQYF
-	TRBV5-5	-	TRBJ2-2	TGTGCCAGCAGCTTGTGGCTCATCGACACCGGGGAGCTGTTTTTT	CASSLWLIDTGELFF
-	TRBV29-1	-	TRBJ1-6	TGCAGCGTTCAAGAGGGCAGGGGTAATTCACCCCTCCACTTT	CSVQEGRGNSPLHF
-	TRBV7-2	TRBD1	TRBJ2-2	TGTGCCAGCAGCTCGCGGACAGGGGACGGGGAGCTGTTTTTT	CASSSRTGDGELFF
once	TRBV28	-	TRBJ2-1	TGTGCCAGCAGTTTAACCCGGGCCTTCAATGAGCAGTTCTTC	CASSLTRAFNEQFF
-	TRBV10-3	TRBD1	TRBJ1-2	TGTGCCATCAAGGGACAGGACTATGGCTACACCTTC	CAIKGQDYGYTF
-	TRBV14	TRBD2	TRBJ2-3	TGTGCCAGCAGCCAATCGCCCAGCGGGGGTCACGATACGCAGTATTTT	CASSQSPSGGHDTQYF
-	TRBV6-6	TRBD1	TRBJ1-3	TGTGCCAGCAGCCCGGACAGGGGAAACACCATATATTTT	CASSPDRGNTIYF
-	TRBV7-2	-	TRBJ1-2	TGTGCCAGCAGCCCCCCCGCAGTGAGGTCCTATGGCTACACCTTC	CASSPPAVRSYGYTF
-	TRBV10-1	-	TRBJ1-2	TGCGCCAGCAGTGCGGGGCACAGCTATGGCTACACCTTC	CASSAGHSYGYTF
medium-sized	TRBV7-2	TRBD1	TRBJ2-7	TGTGCCAGCAGCTTAGCGCGGGGTACAGGGGGCGAGCAGTACTTC	CASSLARGTGGEQYF
-	TRBV9	-	TRBJ1-2	TGTGCCAGCAGCGTACGGGCAGGGAAGGCCTATGGCTACACCTTC	CASSVRAGKAYGYTF